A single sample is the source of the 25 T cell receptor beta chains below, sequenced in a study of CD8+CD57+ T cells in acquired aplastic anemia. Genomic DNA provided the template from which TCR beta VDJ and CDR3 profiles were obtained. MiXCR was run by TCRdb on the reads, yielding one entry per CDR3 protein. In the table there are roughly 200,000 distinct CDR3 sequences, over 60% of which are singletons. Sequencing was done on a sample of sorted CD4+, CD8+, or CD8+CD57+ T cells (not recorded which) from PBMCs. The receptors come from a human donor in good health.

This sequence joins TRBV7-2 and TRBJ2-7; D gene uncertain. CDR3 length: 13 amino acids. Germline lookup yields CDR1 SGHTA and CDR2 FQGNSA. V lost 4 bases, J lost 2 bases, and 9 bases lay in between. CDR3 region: CASSSKPAYEQYF. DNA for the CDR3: TGTGCCAGCAGCTCCAAGCCTGCCTACGAGCAGTACTTC.

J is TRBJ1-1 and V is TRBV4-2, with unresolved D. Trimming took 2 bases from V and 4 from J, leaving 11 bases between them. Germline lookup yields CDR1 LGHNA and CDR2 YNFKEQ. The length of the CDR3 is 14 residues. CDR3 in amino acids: CASSQRKGGTEAFF. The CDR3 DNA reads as TGTGCCAGCAGCCAACGTAAGGGCGGCACTGAAGCTTTCTTT.

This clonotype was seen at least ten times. The CDR3 protein is CASTRLVGLESYEQYF. In DNA, the CDR3 is TGTGCCAGCACTCGTCTGGTCGGGTTAGAGTCCTACGAGCAGTACTTC. V and J are TRBV6-5 and TRBJ2-7, with D uncertain. Germline assignment: CDR1 MNHEY and CDR2 SVGAGI. The ends were cut back, 7 bases at V and 1 base at J, with 20 bases in the middle. This CDR3 comprises 16 residues.

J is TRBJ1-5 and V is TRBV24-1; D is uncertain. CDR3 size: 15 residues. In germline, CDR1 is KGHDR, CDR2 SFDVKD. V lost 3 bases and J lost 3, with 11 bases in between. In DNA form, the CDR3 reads TGTGCCACCAGTGATGAAGGATCCCCCAATCAGCCCCAGCATTTT. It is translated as CATSDEGSPNQPQHF.

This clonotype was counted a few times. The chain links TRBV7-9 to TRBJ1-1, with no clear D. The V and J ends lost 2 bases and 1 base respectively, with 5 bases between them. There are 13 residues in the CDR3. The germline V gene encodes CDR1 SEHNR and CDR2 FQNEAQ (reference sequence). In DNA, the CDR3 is TGTGCCAGCAGCTTAAGAAAGAACACTGAAGCTTTCTTT. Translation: CASSLRKNTEAFF.

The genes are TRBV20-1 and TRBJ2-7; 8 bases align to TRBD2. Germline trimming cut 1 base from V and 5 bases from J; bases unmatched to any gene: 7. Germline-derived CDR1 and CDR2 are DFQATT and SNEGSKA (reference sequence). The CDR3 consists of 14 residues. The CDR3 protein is CSARAGRALDEQYF. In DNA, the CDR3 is TGCAGTGCTAGAGCCGGGAGGGCCCTGGACGAGCAGTACTTC.

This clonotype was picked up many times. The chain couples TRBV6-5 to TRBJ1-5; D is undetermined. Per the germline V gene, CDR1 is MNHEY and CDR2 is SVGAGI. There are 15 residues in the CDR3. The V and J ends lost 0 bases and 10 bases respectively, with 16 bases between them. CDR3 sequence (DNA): TGTGCCAGCAGTTACTCGGTGGCAGAACCTTTACCCCAGCATTTT. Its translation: CASSYSVAEPLPQHF.

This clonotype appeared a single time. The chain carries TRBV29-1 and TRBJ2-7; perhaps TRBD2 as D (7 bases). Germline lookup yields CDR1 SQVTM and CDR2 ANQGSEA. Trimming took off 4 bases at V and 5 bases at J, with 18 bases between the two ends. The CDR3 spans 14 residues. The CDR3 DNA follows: TGCAGCGTTGTCCCGAGGGGGGCGGGGGACGAGCAGTACTTC. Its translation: CSVVPRGAGDEQYF.

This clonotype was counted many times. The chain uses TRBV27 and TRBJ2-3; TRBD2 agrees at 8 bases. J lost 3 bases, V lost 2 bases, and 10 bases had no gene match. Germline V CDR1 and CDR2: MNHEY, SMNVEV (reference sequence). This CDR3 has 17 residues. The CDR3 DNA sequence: TGTGCCAGCAGTTTAATCGGACTAGCCGAGTATACAGATACGCAGTATTTT. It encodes CASSLIGLAEYTDTQYF.

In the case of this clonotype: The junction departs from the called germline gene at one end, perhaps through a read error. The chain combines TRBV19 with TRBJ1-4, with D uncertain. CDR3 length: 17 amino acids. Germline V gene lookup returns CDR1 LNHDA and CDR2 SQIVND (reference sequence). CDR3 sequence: CVSRNTQTEMANEKLFF. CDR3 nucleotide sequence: TGTGTCAGTAGGAATACTCAAACAGAGATGGCTAATGAAAAACTGTTTTTC.

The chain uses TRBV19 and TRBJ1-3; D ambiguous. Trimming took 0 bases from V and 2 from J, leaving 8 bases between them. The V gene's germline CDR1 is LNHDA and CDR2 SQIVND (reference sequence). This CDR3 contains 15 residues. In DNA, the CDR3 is TGTGCCAGTAGTATAGACTGGGAAACTGGAAACACCATATATTTT. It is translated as CASSIDWETGNTIYF.

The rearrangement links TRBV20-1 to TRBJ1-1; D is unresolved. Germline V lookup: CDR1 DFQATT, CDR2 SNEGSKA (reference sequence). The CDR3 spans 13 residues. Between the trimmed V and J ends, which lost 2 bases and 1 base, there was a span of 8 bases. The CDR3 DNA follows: TGCAGTGCTAGATCCCCGACGAACACTGAAGCTTTCTTT. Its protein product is CSARSPTNTEAFF.

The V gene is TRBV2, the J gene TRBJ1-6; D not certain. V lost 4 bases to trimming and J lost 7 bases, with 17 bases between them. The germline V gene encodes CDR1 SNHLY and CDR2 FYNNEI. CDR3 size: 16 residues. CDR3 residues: CASSGRALGLNSPLHF. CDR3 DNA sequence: TGTGCCAGCAGTGGACGAGCCCTCGGGTTAAATTCACCCCTCCACTTT.

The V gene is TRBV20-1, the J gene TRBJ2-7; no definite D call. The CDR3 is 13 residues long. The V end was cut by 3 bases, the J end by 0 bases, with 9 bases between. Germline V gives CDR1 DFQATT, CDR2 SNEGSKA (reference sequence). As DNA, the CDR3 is TGCAGTGCTAGTGGCCGGTCCTCCTACGAGCAGTACTTC. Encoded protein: CSASGRSSYEQYF.

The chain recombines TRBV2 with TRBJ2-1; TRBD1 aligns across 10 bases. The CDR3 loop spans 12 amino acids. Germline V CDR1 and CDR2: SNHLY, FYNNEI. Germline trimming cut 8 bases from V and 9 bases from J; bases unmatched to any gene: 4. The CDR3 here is CASGTGAIEQFF. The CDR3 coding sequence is TGTGCCAGCGGGACAGGGGCCATTGAGCAGTTCTTC.

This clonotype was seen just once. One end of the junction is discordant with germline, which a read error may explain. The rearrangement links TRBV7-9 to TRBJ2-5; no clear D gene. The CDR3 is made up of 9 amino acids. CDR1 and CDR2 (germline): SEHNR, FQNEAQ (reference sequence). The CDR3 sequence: CASSPRVSF. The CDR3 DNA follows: TGTGCCAGCAGCCCCCGGGTTTCATTC. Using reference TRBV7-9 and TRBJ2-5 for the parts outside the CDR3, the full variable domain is DTGVSQNPRHKITKRGQNVTFRCDPISEHNRLYWYRQTLGQGPEFLTYFQNEAQLEKSRLLSDRFSAERPKGSFSTLEIQRTEQGDSAMYLCASSPRVSFGPGTRLLVL.

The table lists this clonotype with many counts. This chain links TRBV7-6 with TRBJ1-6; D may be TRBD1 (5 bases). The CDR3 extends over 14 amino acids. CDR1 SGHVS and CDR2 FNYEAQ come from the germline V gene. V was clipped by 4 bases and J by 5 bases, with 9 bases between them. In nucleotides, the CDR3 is TGTGCCAGCAGCTCTAGACAGAATAATTCACCCCTCCACTTT. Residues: CASSSRQNNSPLHF.

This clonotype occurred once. CDR3 nucleotide sequence: TGCAGCGTTGAGACAGGGCCTTATACGCAGTATTTT. As protein: CSVETGPYTQYF. V and J are TRBV29-1 and TRBJ2-3; 7 nucleotides match TRBD1. The J segment lost 7 bases and the V segment lost 3 bases, leaving 4 bases of the junction unmatched. The CDR3 is 12 amino acids. Germline V gives CDR1 SQVTM, CDR2 ANQGSEA.

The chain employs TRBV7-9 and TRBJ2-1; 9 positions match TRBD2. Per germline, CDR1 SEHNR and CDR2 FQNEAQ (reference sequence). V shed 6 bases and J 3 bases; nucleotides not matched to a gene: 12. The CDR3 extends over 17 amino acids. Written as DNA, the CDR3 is TGTGCCAGCAGTTCCGGGGGTAGCGGGAGTATCTACAATGAGCAGTTCTTC. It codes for CASSSGGSGSIYNEQFF.

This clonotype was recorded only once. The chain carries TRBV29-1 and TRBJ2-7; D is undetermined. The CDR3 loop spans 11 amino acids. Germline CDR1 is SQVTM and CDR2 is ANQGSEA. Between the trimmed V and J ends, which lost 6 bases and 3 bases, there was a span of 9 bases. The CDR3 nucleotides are TGCAGCGTCGGAGAGGTCTACGAGCAGTACTTC. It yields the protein CSVGEVYEQYF.

DNA for the CDR3: TGCAGTGCTAGCTTAGCGGGGGGATCAAGCTCCTACGAGCAGTACTTC. Translation: CSASLAGGSSSYEQYF. V is TRBV20-1 and J is TRBJ2-7, with 10 positions matching TRBD2. Losses at the gene ends were 3 bases for V and 0 bases for J; bases not matched to a gene: 8. This CDR3 is 16 amino acids long. Germline V gene sequence: CDR1 DFQATT, CDR2 SNEGSKA (reference sequence).

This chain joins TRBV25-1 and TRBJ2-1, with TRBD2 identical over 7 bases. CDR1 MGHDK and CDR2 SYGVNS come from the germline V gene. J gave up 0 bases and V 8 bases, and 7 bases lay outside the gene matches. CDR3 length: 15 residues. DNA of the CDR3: TGTGCCAGCCAACCGGGCGGGAGCTCCTACAATGAGCAGTTCTTC. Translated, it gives CASQPGGSSYNEQFF.

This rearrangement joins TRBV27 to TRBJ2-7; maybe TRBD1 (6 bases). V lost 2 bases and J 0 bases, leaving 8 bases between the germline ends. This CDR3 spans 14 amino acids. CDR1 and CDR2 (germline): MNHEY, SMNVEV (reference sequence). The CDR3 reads CASSLDRTSYEQYF. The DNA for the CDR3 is TGTGCCAGCAGTTTAGACAGGACCTCCTACGAGCAGTACTTC.

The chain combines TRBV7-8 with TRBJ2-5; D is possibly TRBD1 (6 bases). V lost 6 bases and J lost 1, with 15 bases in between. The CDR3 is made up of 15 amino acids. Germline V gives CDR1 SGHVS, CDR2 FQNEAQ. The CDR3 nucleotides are TGTGCCAGCAGTTCTGACAGGAGCGCCCAAGAGACCCAGTACTTC. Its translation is CASSSDRSAQETQYF.

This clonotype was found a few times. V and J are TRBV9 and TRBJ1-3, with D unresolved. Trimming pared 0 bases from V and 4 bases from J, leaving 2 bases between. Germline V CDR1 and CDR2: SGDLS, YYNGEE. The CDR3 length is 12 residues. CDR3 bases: TGTGCCAGCAGCGTAGGAGGAAACACCATATATTTT. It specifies CASSVGGNTIYF.